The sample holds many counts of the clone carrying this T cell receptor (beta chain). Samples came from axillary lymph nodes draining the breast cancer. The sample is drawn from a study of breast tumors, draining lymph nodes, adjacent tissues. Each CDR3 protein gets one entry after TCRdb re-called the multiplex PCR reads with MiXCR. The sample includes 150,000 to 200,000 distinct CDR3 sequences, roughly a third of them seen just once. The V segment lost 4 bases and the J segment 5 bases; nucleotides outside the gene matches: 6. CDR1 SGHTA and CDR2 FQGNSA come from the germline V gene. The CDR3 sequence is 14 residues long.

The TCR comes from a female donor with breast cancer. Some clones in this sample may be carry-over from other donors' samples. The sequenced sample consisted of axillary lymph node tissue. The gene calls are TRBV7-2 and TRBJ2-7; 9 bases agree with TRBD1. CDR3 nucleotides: TGTGCCAGCAGCTCGTGGACAGGGGAAGACGAGCAGTACTTC. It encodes CASSSWTGEDEQYF.